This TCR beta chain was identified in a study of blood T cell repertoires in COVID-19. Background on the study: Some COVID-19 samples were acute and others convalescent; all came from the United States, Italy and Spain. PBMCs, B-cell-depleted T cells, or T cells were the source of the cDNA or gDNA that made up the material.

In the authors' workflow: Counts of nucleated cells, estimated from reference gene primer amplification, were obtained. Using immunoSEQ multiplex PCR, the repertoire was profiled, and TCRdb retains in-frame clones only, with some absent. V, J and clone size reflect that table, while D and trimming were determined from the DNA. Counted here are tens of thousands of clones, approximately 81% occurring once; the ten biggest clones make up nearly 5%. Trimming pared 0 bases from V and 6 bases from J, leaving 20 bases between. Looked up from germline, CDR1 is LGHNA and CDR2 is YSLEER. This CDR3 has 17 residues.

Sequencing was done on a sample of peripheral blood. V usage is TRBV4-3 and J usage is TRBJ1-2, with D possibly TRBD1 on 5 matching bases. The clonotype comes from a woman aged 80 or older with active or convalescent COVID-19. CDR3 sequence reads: CASSQDARQSAMDGYTF. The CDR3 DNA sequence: TGCGCCAGCAGCCAAGATGCGAGACAGAGCGCGATGGATGGCTACACCTTC.